The rows below give T cell receptor beta chains drawn from one sample of a study of blood T cell repertoires in COVID-19. Repertoires were generated with immunoSEQ multiplex PCR, while TCRdb's copy carries only in-frame clones and drops some. The table includes just over 90,000 clones, approximately 80% detected once. Sequenced input: peripheral blood. The source of these receptors is a human donor in a cohort sampled during active COVID-19. CDR3s include the opening cysteine and the closing phenylalanine or tryptophan. D genes are given only for firm matches. Not all rows give a size; the values are once, few, many and, for expanded clones, a class.

clone_size: -; v_call: TRBV28; j_call: TRBJ1-5; d_call: -; cdr3_aa: CASSWGLRVPHF; cdr3_nt: TGTGCCAGCAGTTGGGGGCTGAGGGTTCCGCATTTT
clone_size: -; v_call: TRBV9; j_call: TRBJ2-7; d_call: TRBD1; cdr3_aa: CASSVGPDRNYEQYF; cdr3_nt: TGTGCCAGCAGCGTAGGGCCGGACAGGAACTACGAGCAGTACTTC
clone_size: -; v_call: TRBV6-2/TRBV6-3; j_call: TRBJ1-1; d_call: -; cdr3_aa: CASSSRDTTEAFF; cdr3_nt: TGTGCCAGCAGTTCCCGGGATACCACTGAAGCTTTCTTT
clone_size: few; v_call: TRBV19; j_call: TRBJ2-3; d_call: TRBD2; cdr3_aa: CASSKLAGNTDTQYF; cdr3_nt: TGTGCCAGTAGTAAACTAGCGGGAAACACAGATACGCAGTATTTT
clone_size: many; v_call: TRBV3-1/TRBV3-2; j_call: TRBJ2-3; d_call: TRBD2; cdr3_aa: CASSQNSGRSTDTQYF; cdr3_nt: TGTGCCAGCAGCCAAAATAGCGGGCGCAGCACAGATACGCAGTATTTT
clone_size: -; v_call: TRBV2; j_call: TRBJ1-3; d_call: -; cdr3_aa: CASSRGSGNTIYF; cdr3_nt: TGTGCCAGCAGCAGGGGATCTGGAAACACCATATATTTT
clone_size: -; v_call: TRBV5-1; j_call: TRBJ2-1; d_call: TRBD2; cdr3_aa: CASSLRTSDNEQFF; cdr3_nt: TGCGCCAGCAGCTTGCGGACTAGCGACAATGAGCAGTTCTTC
clone_size: -; v_call: TRBV2; j_call: TRBJ2-1; d_call: TRBD2; cdr3_aa: CASSEARLAGAFNEQFF; cdr3_nt: TGTGCCAGCAGTGAAGCGCGACTAGCGGGAGCCTTCAATGAGCAGTTCTTC
clone_size: few; v_call: TRBV27; j_call: TRBJ2-7; d_call: TRBD1; cdr3_aa: CARNRGTDYEQYF; cdr3_nt: TGTGCCAGGAACAGGGGGACGGATTACGAGCAGTACTTC
clone_size: once; v_call: TRBV18; j_call: TRBJ1-2; d_call: TRBD1; cdr3_aa: CASSPRGQGDIGYTF; cdr3_nt: TGTGCCAGCTCACCACGGGGACAGGGTGATATTGGCTACACCTTC
clone_size: -; v_call: TRBV28; j_call: TRBJ2-5; d_call: TRBD2; cdr3_aa: CASSLLAGEVETQYF; cdr3_nt: TGTGCCAGCAGTTTACTAGCGGGAGAGGTAGAGACCCAGTACTTC
clone_size: -; v_call: TRBV3-1/TRBV3-2; j_call: TRBJ1-6; d_call: -; cdr3_aa: CASSRQPGVNSPLHF; cdr3_nt: TGTGCCAGCAGCCGACAGCCGGGGGTTAATTCACCCCTCCACTTT
clone_size: -; v_call: TRBV19; j_call: TRBJ2-6; d_call: -; cdr3_aa: CASSMGQGKDVLTF; cdr3_nt: TGTGCCAGTAGTATGGGGCAGGGAAAGGACGTCCTGACTTTC
clone_size: few; v_call: TRBV6-5; j_call: TRBJ1-1; d_call: -; cdr3_aa: CASSLTGFGAEAFF; cdr3_nt: TGTGCCAGCAGTCTAACAGGGTTCGGAGCTGAAGCTTTCTTT
clone_size: -; v_call: TRBV14; j_call: TRBJ2-5; d_call: TRBD2; cdr3_aa: CASSQEERGVEYF; cdr3_nt: TGTGCCAGCAGCCAAGAGGAGCGGGGAGTGGAGTACTTC
clone_size: -; v_call: TRBV4-2; j_call: TRBJ1-1; d_call: TRBD1; cdr3_aa: CASSQTGSRTEAFF; cdr3_nt: TGTGCCAGCAGTCAGACAGGGAGTCGGACTGAAGCTTTCTTT
clone_size: many; v_call: TRBV28; j_call: TRBJ1-5; d_call: TRBD1; cdr3_aa: CASSLSGGRNQPQHF; cdr3_nt: TGTGCCAGCAGTTTATCAGGGGGTCGCAATCAGCCCCAGCATTTT
clone_size: -; v_call: TRBV28; j_call: TRBJ1-4; d_call: -; cdr3_aa: CASSYSGSAEKLFF; cdr3_nt: TGTGCCAGCAGCTACTCGGGGTCGGCTGAAAAACTGTTTTTT
clone_size: -; v_call: TRBV6-5; j_call: TRBJ1-5; d_call: TRBD1; cdr3_aa: CASRGQGRIWQPQHF; cdr3_nt: TGTGCCAGCAGGGGACAGGGGAGGATTTGGCAGCCCCAGCATTTT
clone_size: -; v_call: TRBV29-1; j_call: TRBJ2-1; d_call: -; cdr3_aa: CSVADSAGSNEQFF; cdr3_nt: TGCAGCGTTGCGGACAGCGCCGGATCTAATGAGCAGTTCTTC
clone_size: -; v_call: TRBV2; j_call: TRBJ2-2; d_call: -; cdr3_aa: CASSPKGTGELFF; cdr3_nt: TGTGCCAGCAGTCCGAAGGGGACCGGGGAGCTGTTTTTT
clone_size: -; v_call: TRBV4-2; j_call: TRBJ1-6; d_call: TRBD1; cdr3_aa: CASSQDPGTGVSPLHF; cdr3_nt: TGTGCCAGCAGCCAAGACCCCGGGACAGGGGTTTCACCCCTCCACTTT
clone_size: -; v_call: TRBV7-2; j_call: TRBJ1-1; d_call: -; cdr3_aa: CASSFGQGRNTEAFF; cdr3_nt: TGTGCCAGCAGCTTCGGGCAGGGCCGAAACACTGAAGCTTTCTTT
clone_size: -; v_call: TRBV6-1; j_call: TRBJ1-3; d_call: -; cdr3_aa: CASREGGGSGNTIYF; cdr3_nt: TGTGCCAGCAGAGAAGGGGGAGGCAGTGGAAACACCATATATTTT
clone_size: -; v_call: TRBV6-6; j_call: TRBJ2-2; d_call: -; cdr3_aa: CASSFRDFAAGELFF; cdr3_nt: TGTGCCAGCAGTTTCCGGGACTTCGCCGCCGGGGAGCTGTTTTTT
clone_size: -; v_call: TRBV5-6; j_call: TRBJ2-1; d_call: TRBD2; cdr3_aa: CASSPGTSGVWDEQFF; cdr3_nt: TGTGCCAGCAGCCCGGGGACTAGCGGGGTTTGGGATGAGCAGTTCTTC
clone_size: -; v_call: TRBV19; j_call: TRBJ1-5; d_call: -; cdr3_aa: CATTRTNSNQPQHF; cdr3_nt: TGTGCCACAACACGTACTAATAGCAATCAGCCCCAGCATTTT
clone_size: -; v_call: TRBV2; j_call: TRBJ1-3; d_call: -; cdr3_aa: CASSGGLGNTIYF; cdr3_nt: TGTGCCAGCAGCGGGGGGCTTGGAAACACCATATATTTT
clone_size: -; v_call: TRBV6-5; j_call: TRBJ2-2; d_call: -; cdr3_aa: CASSYFLSGELFF; cdr3_nt: TGTGCCAGCAGTTACTTCTTGTCCGGGGAGCTGTTTTTT
clone_size: -; v_call: TRBV9; j_call: TRBJ2-1; d_call: -; cdr3_aa: CASSVTLRSEQFF; cdr3_nt: TGTGCCAGCAGCGTAACGTTACGGAGTGAGCAGTTCTTC
clone_size: -; v_call: TRBV6-5; j_call: TRBJ1-1; d_call: -; cdr3_aa: CASSYSRLHEAFF; cdr3_nt: TGTGCCAGCAGTTACTCCCGACTCCATGAAGCTTTCTTT
clone_size: few; v_call: TRBV3-1/TRBV3-2; j_call: TRBJ1-2; d_call: TRBD1; cdr3_aa: CASSQVGTGRNYGYTF; cdr3_nt: TGTGCCAGCAGCCAAGTGGGGACAGGGCGCAACTATGGCTACACCTTC
clone_size: few; v_call: TRBV7-8; j_call: TRBJ1-6; d_call: -; cdr3_aa: CASSLARTSNSPLHF; cdr3_nt: TGTGCCAGCAGCTTAGCTCGGACTTCTAATTCACCCCTCCACTTT
clone_size: -; v_call: TRBV19; j_call: TRBJ1-1; d_call: TRBD1; cdr3_aa: CASTGGQAENTEAFF; cdr3_nt: TGTGCCAGCACGGGGGGACAGGCCGAGAACACTGAAGCTTTCTTT
clone_size: -; v_call: TRBV2; j_call: TRBJ2-1; d_call: -; cdr3_aa: CASSDGIYNEQFF; cdr3_nt: TGTGCCAGCAGTGACGGGATTTACAATGAGCAGTTCTTC
clone_size: once; v_call: TRBV7-7; j_call: TRBJ2-3; d_call: TRBD2; cdr3_aa: CASSPGPGGTDTQYF; cdr3_nt: TGTGCTAGCAGCCCGGGCCCGGGGGGTACAGATACGCAGTATTTT
clone_size: -; v_call: TRBV5-1; j_call: TRBJ1-2; d_call: TRBD1; cdr3_aa: CASSLAPGQGPTNYGYTF; cdr3_nt: TGCGCCAGCAGCTTGGCCCCGGGACAGGGGCCGACAAACTATGGCTACACCTTC
clone_size: -; v_call: TRBV7-9; j_call: TRBJ1-1; d_call: -; cdr3_aa: CASSPKGVSNTEAFF; cdr3_nt: TGTGCCAGCAGCCCCAAGGGGGTTTCGAACACTGAAGCTTTCTTT
clone_size: -; v_call: TRBV11-2; j_call: TRBJ1-6; d_call: TRBD1; cdr3_aa: CASSLTGNSPLHF; cdr3_nt: TGTGCCAGCAGCTTGACAGGGAATTCACCCCTCCACTTT
clone_size: -; v_call: TRBV9; j_call: TRBJ2-1; d_call: TRBD2; cdr3_aa: CASSGGLVGEQFF; cdr3_nt: TGTGCCAGCAGCGGGGGACTAGTGGGTGAGCAGTTCTTC
clone_size: few; v_call: TRBV6-6; j_call: TRBJ1-5; d_call: TRBD1; cdr3_aa: CASRPTDRANQPQHF; cdr3_nt: TGTGCCAGCAGACCCACCGACAGGGCTAATCAGCCCCAGCATTTT
clone_size: once; v_call: TRBV29-1; j_call: TRBJ1-2; d_call: -; cdr3_aa: CSVGGGQSNYGYTF; cdr3_nt: TGCAGCGTTGGAGGGGGACAATCTAACTATGGCTACACCTTC
clone_size: -; v_call: TRBV28; j_call: TRBJ2-5; d_call: TRBD2; cdr3_aa: CASSLTGTSGSGQYF; cdr3_nt: TGTGCCAGCAGTTTGACCGGGACTAGCGGATCGGGCCAGTACTTC
clone_size: -; v_call: TRBV27; j_call: TRBJ2-3; d_call: TRBD2; cdr3_aa: CASSLRGGSDTQYF; cdr3_nt: TGTGCCAGCAGTTTACGGGGGGGCTCAGATACGCAGTATTTT
clone_size: -; v_call: TRBV24-1; j_call: TRBJ2-1; d_call: -; cdr3_aa: CATSDLNEQFF; cdr3_nt: TGTGCCACCAGTGATCTCAATGAGCAGTTCTTC
clone_size: -; v_call: TRBV10-3; j_call: TRBJ1-1; d_call: -; cdr3_aa: CAISRDTEAFF; cdr3_nt: TGTGCCATCAGCCGGGACACTGAAGCTTTCTTT
clone_size: -; v_call: TRBV12-3/TRBV12-4; j_call: TRBJ2-7; d_call: TRBD2; cdr3_aa: CAAGLAGEREQYF; cdr3_nt: TGTGCCGCCGGACTAGCGGGAGAAAGGGAGCAGTACTTC
clone_size: -; v_call: TRBV7-3; j_call: TRBJ2-1; d_call: TRBD2; cdr3_aa: CASSLGLAVNEQFF; cdr3_nt: TGTGCCAGCAGCCTGGGACTAGCGGTCAATGAGCAGTTCTTC